One T cell receptor beta chain is described in this entry. The antigen this receptor binds is unknown. Base qualities are not recorded, but no much larger clone differs from it by a single base. For the CD8 naive samples, CD45RO-negative cells were positively selected for CCR7, yielding a CD45RA+CCR7+ population from which TemRA cells were excluded. Donors were healthy HIV-negative adults with no recently reported acute infections or vaccinations. All donors were Caucasian adults living in Nashville, Tennessee, USA. After blood collection by leukapheresis, PBMCs were isolated using Ficoll-Histopaque density gradient centrifugation and then cryopreserved in the vapor phase of liquid nitrogen. Analytical flow cytometry was used to check the purity and quantity of every magnetically sorted T cell population. From each sorted fraction, genomic DNA was isolated and quantified by UV absorbance on a Nanodrop 2000c.

These data are taken from a study of shared clonotypes between healthy human individuals (TCRdb year 2020). Broadly, across the study: A couple of women and a few men aged 18 to 49 years were included in the cohort. For each donor, CD4 naive and CD4 memory were each given three plates, CD8 naive was given two plates, and CD8 memory was given one plate. Blood TCR repertoires of about five healthy adults were deeply sequenced to estimate repertoire size and the extent of clonotype sharing between individuals. To increase sequencing depth and limit assay-specific biases, TCR repertoire library preparation and sequencing were carried out by different laboratories using diverse techniques. Leukapheresis yielded between about 0.85 and 9.5 billion PBMCs per donor.

Using the deep immunoSEQ assay, multiplex PCR amplified TCR CDR3 regions from genomic DNA. Extracted genomic DNA from each cell subset was distributed evenly across all wells of several immunoSEQ 96-well plates, and each plate was treated as a replicate. For sorted subsets, roughly 190 ng of genomic DNA, equivalent to 25,000 to 30,000 T cell genomes, went into each replicate PCR. Purified libraries were measured with a Qubit 3.0 fluorometer, size-checked on a Bioanalyzer 2100, and measured again with the KAPA Library Quantification kit. Every immunoSEQ 96-well plate was sequenced on a separate single-read 150-cycle Illumina NextSeq 550 flow cell. Turning to the authors' computational methods: Because the immunoSEQ output held only junctional sequences and lacked quality scores, the filtering could not match the filtering applied to full-length reads. Sequences were annotated with PyIR, a Python wrapper for IgBLAST v1.9, and V/J genes and CDR3 were assigned using IMGT germline references. Reads with weak V/J assignments (E-value above 1e-6), missing CDR3, stop codons, out-of-frame junctions, or ambiguous translated residues were removed. V3J clonotypes were defined as sequences sharing an identical inferred V gene, J gene, and CDR3 amino acid sequence. The percentage overlap between two repertoires was calculated by dividing the number of shared unique clonotypes by the size of the smaller repertoire. Richness of each repertoire was evaluated using RTK rarefaction, the Chao1 estimator, and Recon v2.1 estimates of unobserved clonotypes. Generation probabilities were computed with OLGA for all TCRbeta clonotypes obtained by the gDNA method from several donors. TCRdb obtained this table from immuneACCESS and retained in-frame rearrangements with V and J assigned. These tables miss some clones; where compared with another copy, unresolved V genes account for less than half of the shortfall, and the remainder is unexplained. V, J and clone size reflect that table, while D and trimming were determined from the DNA. The sample records under 2,000,000 clones, less than 95% of which are singletons. The top ten constitute 0.95% to 1.5% of the sample.

Trimming removed 3 bases from V and 7 bases from J; the gene matches leave 5 bases unexplained. The germline V gene gives CDR1 as SQVTM and CDR2 as ANQGSEA. The CDR3 runs 12 residues from the cysteine to the phenylalanine. The read is trimmed to its CDR3 DNA, 36 bases read in frame from base 1. Findings and caveats that apply to the study as a whole: Estimated clonotype richness was generally larger for naive than for memory subsets. Even with the large sequencing depth, rarefaction of the sorted-subset datasets indicated that sequencing was incomplete. Based on pairwise subsampling, the degree of clonotype sharing among donors was expected to be affected by sequencing depth. The small number of donors limited the genetic and exposure-history diversity represented. Sampling was restricted to blood, and TCR repertoires in tissue are likely to differ from TCR repertoires in blood. Higher generation probabilities were observed for clonotypes shared by all four sorted-subset donors than for non-shared clonotypes. Across several donors, approximately 5% of naive CD4, around 3.5% of naive CD8, 2.3% of memory CD4, and 0.4% of memory CD8 clonotypes were shared.

The sequencing sample was made of naive CD8+ T cells sorted from blood. This specimen's cell subset or site label, interpreted: CD45RA+CCR7+. The receptor was derived from a man in his late teens or twenties in good health. In this chain, TRBV29-1 is recombined with TRBJ2-7; the central 8 bases match TRBD2. At the DNA level, the sequence is TGCAGCGTTGAGAGCGGGGGAGGGGAGCAGTACTTC. The resulting protein is CSVESGGGEQYF.